Below are 23 T cell receptor beta chains sequenced from a single sample in a study of T cell responses to AZD1222 COVID-19 vaccine. Generated by immunoSEQ multiplex PCR, the TCRdb table keeps only in-frame clones and is missing some. The sample has approximately 200,000 clones, around 93% seen once. The sequenced sample was peripheral blood, obtained 28 days after the second AZD1222 dose. The receptor source for this set is an adult who received the AZD1222 COVID-19 vaccine.

This clone has a handful of counts. CDR3: CASSQRLNTEAFF. CDR3 DNA sequence: TGTGCCAGCAGCCAACGACTGAACACTGAAGCTTTCTTT. The gene calls are TRBV7-7 and TRBJ1-1; D gene unclear. The CDR3 runs to 13 residues. Germline CDR1 and CDR2: SSHAT and FNYEAQ (reference sequence). The V end lost 5 bases, the J end lost 0 bases, and 7 bases lay between the germline ends.

The rearrangement uses TRBV7-2 and TRBJ1-5; D unclear. CDR1 is SGHTA and CDR2 is FQGNSA in the germline V gene. The CDR3 totals 13 residues. V lost 5 bases, J lost 2 bases, and 7 bases lay in between. CDR3 bases: TGTGCCAGCAGCCCAGGCCGCAATCAGCCCCAGCATTTT. Its translation is CASSPGRNQPQHF.

V is TRBV27 and J is TRBJ2-5; the D is unclear. This CDR3 region has 11 residues. The germline V and J ends were trimmed by 6 bases and 1 base, with 3 bases remaining between them. CDR1 MNHEY and CDR2 SMNVEV come from the germline V gene (reference sequence). CDR3 bases: TGTGCCAGCAGGGTCCAAGAGACCCAGTACTTC. Residues: CASRVQETQYF.

The V and J genes are TRBV28 and TRBJ1-1; TRBD1 agrees at 11 bases. CDR1 is MDHEN, CDR2 SYDVKM, per germline. This CDR3 has 16 amino acids. The ends lost 3 bases at V and 5 bases at J; junction bases unmatched: 8. Here the CDR3 DNA reads TGTGCCAGCAGTTTTAGGACAGGGGGCCGGAGAACTGAAGCTTTCTTT. It encodes CASSFRTGGRRTEAFF.

The chain has TRBV11-3 and TRBJ1-4; tentative D call: TRBD1 (6 bases). The germline gives CDR1 SGHNT, CDR2 YENEEA. V was pared by 4 bases and J by 8 bases, with 14 bases between. The CDR3 runs to 14 residues. The DNA of the CDR3 is TGTGCCAGCAGCTCAGCGGGACACCCAGAAAAACTGTTTTTT. This sequence encodes CASSSAGHPEKLFF.

This clone appeared a single time. The chain recombines TRBV10-3 with TRBJ1-4; D not resolved. The V end was cut by 0 bases, the J end by 10 bases, with 12 bases between. Looked up from germline, CDR1 is ENHRY and CDR2 is SYGVKD. This CDR3 is 14 amino acids long. CDR3 in DNA: TGTGCCATCAGTGAGTCGATGAACGTAGGAAAACTGTTTTTT. The encoded protein is CAISESMNVGKLFF.

The J gene is TRBJ1-6, the V gene TRBV5-1; D remains unclear. Trimming removed 0 bases at V and 5 bases at J, with 9 bases between. The CDR3 is made up of 15 amino acids. CDR1 SGHRS and CDR2 YFSETQ come from the germline V gene. CDR3 sequence (DNA): TGCGCCAGCAGCTTGGCCGTCGACAATAATTCACCCCTCCACTTT. This gives the protein CASSLAVDNNSPLHF. Based on the CDR3 plus reference TRBV5-1 and TRBJ1-6, the full variable domain is KAGVTQTPRYLIKTRGQQVTLSCSPISGHRSVSWYQQTPGQGLQFLFEYFSETQRNKGNFPGRFSGRQFSNSRSEMNVSTLELGDSALYLCASSLAVDNNSPLHFGNGTRLTVT.

This clone was seen only once. This CDR3 is CASSNLQGSPGYTF. DNA of the CDR3: TGTGCCAGTAGTAATCTTCAGGGGTCCCCGGGCTACACCTTC. This rearrangement joins TRBV19 to TRBJ1-2; maybe TRBD1 (6 bases). Germline V gives CDR1 LNHDA, CDR2 SQIVND (reference sequence). V dropped 4 bases and J dropped 8 bases, with 17 bases sitting between them. This CDR3 contains 14 residues.

This rearrangement joins TRBV6-5 to TRBJ2-3, with TRBD1 matching over 11 bases. The CDR3 covers 16 residues. CDR1 MNHEY and CDR2 SVGAGI come from the germline V gene. The V gene end was trimmed by 4 bases and the J gene end by 6 bases; junction bases not matched to a gene: 9. Written as DNA, the CDR3 is TGTGCCAGCAGTTCCGCACGGACAGGGGGCGTGGATACGCAGTATTTT. Amino acid sequence: CASSSARTGGVDTQYF.

The chain has TRBV9 and TRBJ1-3, with D uncertain. The CDR3 runs to 14 residues. Between the trimmed V and J ends, which lost 4 bases and 0 bases, there was a span of 8 bases. Germline assignment: CDR1 SGDLS and CDR2 YYNGEE. This CDR3 is CASSTSGSGNTIYF. The CDR3, as DNA: TGTGCCAGCAGCACCTCGGGCTCTGGAAACACCATATATTTT.

The chain uses TRBV6-1 and TRBJ2-7, with 7 bases aligning to TRBD1. The germline gives CDR1 MNHNS, CDR2 SASEGT. This CDR3 comprises 16 residues. V dropped 2 bases and J dropped 6; count of bases not matched to a gene: 13. CDR3 sequence reads: CASSELGAGGSREQYF. The CDR3 nucleotides read TGTGCCAGCAGTGAATTGGGAGCAGGGGGAAGTCGCGAGCAGTACTTC.

The chain joins TRBV24-1 to TRBJ1-5, with D unresolved. The V and J ends lost 8 bases and 1 base respectively, with 8 bases between them. This CDR3 is built from 13 residues. The V gene's germline CDR1 is KGHDR and CDR2 SFDVKD. CDR3 sequence reads: CATIERSNQPQHF. In DNA, the CDR3 is TGTGCCACCATAGAGAGGAGCAATCAGCCCCAGCATTTT.

This clone was recorded only once. This sequence joins TRBV4-1 and TRBJ2-1; D perhaps matches TRBD1 (6 bases). CDR1 is MGHRA and CDR2 is YSYEKL in the germline V gene. V gave up 1 base and J gave up 0 bases, with 7 bases separating them. The CDR3 has 15 residues. CDR3 residues: CASSQAGVSYNEQFF. The DNA for the CDR3 is TGCGCCAGCAGCCAAGCAGGGGTCTCCTACAATGAGCAGTTCTTC.

The genes are TRBV7-8 and TRBJ1-6; D is uncertain. CDR3 length: 15 amino acids. The ends were cut back, 4 bases at V and 8 bases at J, with 15 bases in the middle. Germline V gene data show CDR1 as SGHVS and CDR2 as FQNEAQ. The CDR3 loop reads CASSSGDPTYSPLHF. The CDR3 nucleotides are TGTGCCAGCAGCTCAGGAGACCCGACTTATTCACCCCTCCACTTT.

A few counts support this clone. The chain couples TRBV4-2 to TRBJ2-2, with TRBD1 identical over 7 bases. Germline assignment: CDR1 LGHNA and CDR2 YNFKEQ. V trimming: 0 bases; J trimming: 4 bases; junction bases outside the gene matches: 5. This CDR3 contains 16 residues. CDR3 loop: CASSQDEGGGTGELFF. The CDR3 region has the DNA TGTGCCAGCAGCCAAGATGAAGGGGGCGGCACCGGGGAGCTGTTTTTT.

The chain couples TRBV2 to TRBJ2-7; D not certain. CDR1 is SNHLY and CDR2 is FYNNEI in the germline V gene. The CDR3 is made up of 12 amino acids. Trimming stripped 3 bases from V and 4 bases from J, with 7 bases between. CDR3 nucleotide sequence: TGTGCCAGCAGTGACAGGTTTTACGAGCAGTACTTC. This gives the protein CASSDRFYEQYF. Full variable domain (remainder filled in from reference TRBV2 and TRBJ2-7): EPEVTQTPSHQVTQMGQEVILRCVPISNHLYFYWYRQILGQKVEFLVSFYNNEISEKSEIFDDQFSVERPDGSNFTLKIRSTKLEDSAMYFCASSDRFYEQYFGPGTRLTVT.

The V and J genes are TRBV28 and TRBJ1-1; D unclear. Germline V gene data show CDR1 as MDHEN and CDR2 as SYDVKM. Deletions cut 3 bases from V and 8 bases from J, with 13 bases between. CDR3 length: 13 amino acids. CDR3 sequence: CASSFKKRREAFF. CDR3 bases: TGTGCCAGCAGTTTTAAGAAGAGGAGAGAAGCTTTCTTT.

The CDR3 DNA follows: TGTGCCAGCAGATTCGGGACAGAGGCCGACACCTTC. Its translation is CASRFGTEADTF. The chain links TRBV12-3 or TRBV12-4 to TRBJ1-2; 7 bases match TRBD1. Trimming took 6 bases from V and 12 from J; bases not matched to a gene: 10. This CDR3 contains 12 residues.

V gene TRBV10-2 combines with J gene TRBJ1-1, with D possibly matching TRBD1 (5 bases). The V gene's germline CDR1 is WSHSY and CDR2 SAAADI. Trimming took off 8 bases at V and 0 bases at J, with 13 bases between the two ends. This CDR3 is built from 14 residues. CDR3 residues: CASGTTEMNTEAFF. The DNA for the CDR3 is TGCGCCAGCGGGACGACAGAAATGAACACTGAAGCTTTCTTT.

The V and J genes are TRBV2 and TRBJ2-5; D is uncertain. Germline V lookup: CDR1 SNHLY, CDR2 FYNNEI. V was trimmed by 3 bases and J by 3 bases, leaving 2 bases between them. This CDR3 comprises 11 residues. CDR3 residues: CASSDEETQYF. DNA for the CDR3: TGTGCCAGCAGTGACGAAGAGACCCAGTACTTC.

This CDR3 is CATSDDSPEAQYF. The CDR3 nucleotides are TGTGCCACCAGTGATGACTCCCCCGAGGCCCAGTACTTC. The chain combines TRBV24-1 with TRBJ2-5; no definite D call. The CDR3 contains 13 residues. Germline CDR1 reads KGHDR; CDR2 reads SFDVKD. Trimming removed 3 bases at V and 9 bases at J, with 13 bases between.

This clone has a single count. The chain links TRBV10-1 to TRBJ1-5; a weak D match, TRBD1 (5 bases). The CDR3 sequence is 14 residues long. Between the trimmed V and J ends, which lost 8 bases and 2 bases, there was a span of 13 bases. From germline, CDR1 is WNHNN and CDR2 SYGVQD (reference sequence). The DNA for the CDR3 is TGCGCCAGCTCGGGGGGAACGGGCAATCAGCCCCAGCATTTT. Amino acid sequence: CASSGGTGNQPQHF.

This clone turned up a few times. This chain joins TRBV10-2 and TRBJ1-5; 7 nucleotides match TRBD1. The CDR3 contains 13 residues. Germline-derived CDR1 and CDR2 are WSHSY and SAAADI. With 3 bases clipped from V and 6 bases from J, the junction kept 2 bases outside the gene matches. Here the CDR3 reads CASSEGGGQPQHF. The DNA for the CDR3 is TGCGCCAGCAGTGAAGGGGGCGGTCAGCCCCAGCATTTT.